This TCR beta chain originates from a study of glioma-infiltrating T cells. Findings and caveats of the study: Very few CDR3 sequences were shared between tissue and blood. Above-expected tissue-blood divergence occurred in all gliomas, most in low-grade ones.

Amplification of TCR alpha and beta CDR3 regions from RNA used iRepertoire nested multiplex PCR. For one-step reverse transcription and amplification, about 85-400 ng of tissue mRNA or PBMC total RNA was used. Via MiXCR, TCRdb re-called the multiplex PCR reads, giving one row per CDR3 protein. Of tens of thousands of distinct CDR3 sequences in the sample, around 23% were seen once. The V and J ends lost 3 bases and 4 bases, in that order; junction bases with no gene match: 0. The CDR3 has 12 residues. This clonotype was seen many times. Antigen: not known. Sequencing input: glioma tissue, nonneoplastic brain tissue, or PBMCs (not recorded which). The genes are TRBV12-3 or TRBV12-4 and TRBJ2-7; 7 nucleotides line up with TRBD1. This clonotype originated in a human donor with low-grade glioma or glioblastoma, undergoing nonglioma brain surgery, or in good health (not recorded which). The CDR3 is CASSLTGYEQYF. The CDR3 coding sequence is TGTGCCAGCAGTTTGACAGGGTACGAGCAGTACTTC.